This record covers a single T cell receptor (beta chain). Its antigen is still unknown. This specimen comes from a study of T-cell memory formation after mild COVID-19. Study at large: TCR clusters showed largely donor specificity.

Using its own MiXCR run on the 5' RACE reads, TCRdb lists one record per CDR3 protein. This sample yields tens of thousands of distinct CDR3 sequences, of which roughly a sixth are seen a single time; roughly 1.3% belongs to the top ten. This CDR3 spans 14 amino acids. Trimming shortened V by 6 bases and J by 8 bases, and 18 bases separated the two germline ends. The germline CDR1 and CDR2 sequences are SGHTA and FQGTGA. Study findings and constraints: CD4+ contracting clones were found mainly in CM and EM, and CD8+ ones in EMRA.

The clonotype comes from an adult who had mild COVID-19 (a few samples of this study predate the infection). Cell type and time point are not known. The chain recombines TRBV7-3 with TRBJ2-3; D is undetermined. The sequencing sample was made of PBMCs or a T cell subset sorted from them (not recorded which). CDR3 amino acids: CASSTTGDSRTQYF. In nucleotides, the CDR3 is TGTGCCAGCAGTACGACCGGTGACTCCCGTACGCAGTATTTT.